This T cell receptor beta chain was captured by sequencing in a study of cytomegalovirus exposure and HLA in healthy donors. General observations from the study: It was reported in a later analysis that an Asian-associated ancestry cluster showed fewer N-insertions than the roughly 670-donor mean.

Comments on this clone: Its antigen is not known.

This CDR3 is built from 17 residues. The germline V gene has CDR1 MDHEN and CDR2 SYDVKM. The ends lost 2 bases at V and 2 bases at J; junction bases unmatched: 6. This PCR relied on a set of 60 Vbeta primers and 13 Jbeta primers. Profiling relied on immunoSEQ multiplex PCR, and the TCRdb table lists in-frame clones only, not all of them. The sample has 250,000 to 350,000 clones, 70% to 90% seen once. Sequencing was done on a sample of PBMCs. This receptor was identified in a man aged 35-49 years in good health and CMV-seropositive. This rearrangement joins TRBV28 to TRBJ1-4; TRBD1 aligns across 9 bases. CDR3: CASSLDRGGYTNEKLFF. The DNA of the CDR3 is TGTGCCAGCAGTTTAGACAGGGGGGGTTATACTAATGAAAAACTGTTTTTT.